Shown below are 9 T cell receptor beta chains from a single sample sequenced in a study of cytomegalovirus exposure and HLA in healthy donors. In the PCR, 60 Vbeta and 13 Jbeta primers were used. This table comes from immunoSEQ multiplex PCR, and its TCRdb copy is limited to in-frame clones, with some not included. The sample contains about 190,000 clones, around 87% of which appear only once. The sample taken for sequencing was PBMCs. The receptors were gathered from a boy between 2 and 10 years old in good health and CMV-seronegative.

This clone was seen more than once but under ten times. This chain joins TRBV6-1 and TRBJ2-7; D call uncertain. The CDR3 extends over 16 amino acids. With 0 bases removed from V and 3 bases from J, the gap between germline ends came to 15 bases. Germline values: CDR1 MNHNS, CDR2 SASEGT. The CDR3 is CASSEAYPHDFYEQYF. The CDR3 DNA sequence: TGTGCCAGCAGTGAAGCCTACCCTCACGACTTCTACGAGCAGTACTTC.

As for this clone: At the DNA level, this CDR3 is encoded by other sequences in the same sample as well. The rearrangement joins TRBV19 to TRBJ2-5, with a possible D match to TRBD2 (5 bases). The CDR3 spans 12 residues. V lost 6 bases and J 3 bases, leaving 8 bases between the germline ends. Germline-derived CDR1 and CDR2 are LNHDA and SQIVND (reference sequence). The CDR3 DNA sequence: TGTGCCAGTAGGGGGAGTGAAGAGACCCAGTACTTC. It encodes CASRGSEETQYF.

This chain links TRBV27 with TRBJ1-6, with TRBD1 as a possible D gene (6 bases). This CDR3 is built from 15 residues. CDR1 and CDR2 (germline): MNHEY, SMNVEV (reference sequence). The V and J ends lost 6 bases and 9 bases respectively, with 18 bases between them. The CDR3 sequence is CASSQPGGLGSPLHF. In DNA, the CDR3 is TGTGCCAGCAGCCAGCCTGGGGGCTTAGGTTCACCCCTCCACTTT.

The rearrangement uses TRBV28 and TRBJ2-7, with TRBD2 identical over 9 bases. The CDR3 consists of 14 residues. V shed 3 bases and J 2 bases; nucleotides not matched to a gene: 2. Germline V gene sequence: CDR1 MDHEN, CDR2 SYDVKM. The CDR3 here is CASSLASGAYEQYF. As DNA, the CDR3 is TGTGCCAGCAGTTTGGCTAGCGGGGCCTACGAGCAGTACTTC.

V gene TRBV2 combines with J gene TRBJ1-2; 9 nucleotides line up with TRBD1. The CDR3 spans 14 residues. V trimming: 3 bases; J trimming: 4 bases; junction bases outside the gene matches: 3. The germline V gene has CDR1 SNHLY and CDR2 FYNNEI. The CDR3 is CASSEETGGYGYTF. CDR3 in DNA: TGTGCCAGCAGTGAGGAGACAGGGGGCTATGGCTACACCTTC.

The gene calls are TRBV21-1 and TRBJ1-6; the table gives TRBD1 as D, unverified against the DNA. TRBV21-1 is a pseudogene. This CDR3 region has 18 residues. The DNA for the CDR3 is TGTGCCAGCAGCAAAAGGTGGACAGATCCTTCCTATAATTCACCCCTCCACTTT. Translated: CASSKRWTDPSYNSPLHF.

The genes are TRBV13 and TRBJ2-5; D gene uncertain. The CDR3 sequence is 13 residues long. V lost 3 bases to trimming and J lost 0 bases, with 5 bases between them. In germline, CDR1 is PRHDT, CDR2 FYEKMQ (reference sequence). CDR3 in amino acids: CASSFAYQETQYF. The DNA for the CDR3 is TGTGCCAGCAGCTTTGCGTACCAAGAGACCCAGTACTTC.

V and J are TRBV7-2 and TRBJ2-5, with TRBD2 matching 8 bases. CDR3 size: 16 residues. Germline V gene lookup returns CDR1 SGHTA and CDR2 FQGNSA. The junction had 8 bases not matched to a gene; V was cut back by 0 bases and J by 5 bases. The CDR3 DNA reads as TGTGCCAGCAGCTTAGCGAGGGCTAGCGGGTTGGAGACCCAGTACTTC. It encodes CASSLARASGLETQYF.

CDR3 in DNA: TGCAGTGCTCCGACAGACTACGAGCAGTACTTC. This sequence encodes CSAPTDYEQYF. The chain uses TRBV20-1 and TRBJ2-7; a possible D gene is TRBD1 (5 bases). The CDR3 contains 11 residues. The V gene's germline CDR1 is DFQATT and CDR2 SNEGSKA (reference sequence). With 5 bases removed from V and 3 bases from J, the gap between germline ends came to 8 bases.